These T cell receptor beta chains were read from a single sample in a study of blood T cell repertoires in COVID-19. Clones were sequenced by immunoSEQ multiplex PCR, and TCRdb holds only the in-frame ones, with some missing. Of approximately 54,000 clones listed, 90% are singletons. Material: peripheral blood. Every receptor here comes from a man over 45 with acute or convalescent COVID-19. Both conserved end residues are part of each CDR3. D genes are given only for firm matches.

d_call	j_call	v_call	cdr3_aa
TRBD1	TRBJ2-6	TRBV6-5	CASSPQIGTAYVLTF
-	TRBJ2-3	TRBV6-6	CASSYSTSQDTQYF
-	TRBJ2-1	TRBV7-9	CASSPLVTGLHEQFF
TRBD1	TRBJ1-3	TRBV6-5	CASRDGTGSGNTIYF
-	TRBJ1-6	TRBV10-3	CAIKSAGSPLHF
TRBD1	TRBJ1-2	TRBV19	CASSLTGTGGAANYGYTF
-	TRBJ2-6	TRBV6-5	CASSLAGSGANVLTF
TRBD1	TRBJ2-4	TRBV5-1	CASSSTGGVNIQYF
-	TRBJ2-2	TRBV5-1	CASSLQASFNTGELFF
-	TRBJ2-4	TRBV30	CAWSDVVYGALGAKNIQYF
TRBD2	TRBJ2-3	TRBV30	CAWSAVGLAGMADTQYF
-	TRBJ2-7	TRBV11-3	CASSPVRSSYEQYF
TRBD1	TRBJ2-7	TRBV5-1	CASSLGTGGYEQYF
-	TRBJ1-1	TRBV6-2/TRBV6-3	CASSSRPGHPNTEAFF
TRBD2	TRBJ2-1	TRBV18	CASSPRLAEGEQFF
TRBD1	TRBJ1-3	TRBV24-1	CATSDGQGAGNTIYF
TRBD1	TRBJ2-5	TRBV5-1	CASSLMGQGAGETQYF
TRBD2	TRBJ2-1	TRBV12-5	CASAHRLAPFSYNEQFF